Following are 27 T cell receptor beta chains from one sample sequenced in a study of prognosis after radiotherapy for stage I lung cancer. Genomic DNA yielded TCR beta CDR3, amplified by two-round multiplex PCR. Amplification in first-round PCR relied on primers specific to each TRBV and TRBJ gene. TCRdb processed the multiplex PCR reads anew with MiXCR; each CDR3 protein has one entry. In the table there are around 30,000 distinct CDR3 sequences, around 32% of which are singletons. This material consisted of PBMCs, taken before or after stereotactic body radiation therapy (not recorded which). The receptors stem from a donor over 45 with non-small cell lung cancer.

In its sample, this clonotype ranks as medium-sized (0.01 to 0.1%). This rearrangement joins TRBV6-2 or TRBV6-3 to TRBJ1-6; D possibly corresponds to TRBD1 (5 bases). Trimming cost V 5 bases and J 8 bases, with 19 bases left between them. Germline lookup yields CDR1 MNHEY and CDR2 SVGEGT. The CDR3 sequence is 16 residues long. The CDR3 sequence is CASSPAGTSSDSPLHF. The CDR3 coding sequence is TGTGCCAGCAGTCCCGCGGGGACGAGTTCCGATTCACCCCTCCACTTT.

The V and J genes are TRBV29-1 and TRBJ1-4; D remains unclear. CDR1 and CDR2 (germline): SQVTM, ANQGSEA. This CDR3 contains 13 residues. Trimming pared 8 bases from V and 10 bases from J, leaving 20 bases between. The chain's CDR3 is CSSTETRRRKLFF. The CDR3 nucleotides are TGCAGCTCGACCGAGACACGAAGGAGAAAACTGTTTTTT.

The rearrangement uses TRBV11-2 and TRBJ2-5; D not resolved. The V and J ends lost 1 base and 1 base respectively, with 7 bases between them. The germline V gene has CDR1 SGHAT and CDR2 FQNNGV. This CDR3 has 14 residues. CDR3 residues: CASSLVLSQETQYF. The CDR3 DNA follows: TGTGCCAGCAGCTTAGTGTTGAGCCAAGAGACCCAGTACTTC.

As DNA, the CDR3 is TGCAGTGCTTACGCTGGCCGGGGCCGCTACGAGCAGTACTTC. It specifies CSAYAGRGRYEQYF. The chain joins TRBV20-1 to TRBJ2-7; D tentatively fits TRBD1 or TRBD2 (5 bases each). CDR1 and CDR2 (germline): DFQATT, SNEGSKA (reference sequence). The CDR3 contains 14 residues. V lost 5 bases and J 3 bases, leaving 17 bases between the germline ends.

The chain uses TRBV27 and TRBJ1-6, with no clear D. The V and J ends lost 10 bases and 0 bases respectively, with 10 bases between them. Germline V gene sequence: CDR1 MNHEY, CDR2 SMNVEV (reference sequence). This CDR3 contains 14 residues. The CDR3 spells CATSATSYNSPLHF. In nucleotides, the CDR3 is TGTGCCACCTCAGCAACCTCCTATAATTCACCCCTCCACTTT.

This clonotype was detected ten times or more. The chain links TRBV5-1 to TRBJ1-1; D remains unclear. The CDR3 covers 14 residues. The germline gives CDR1 SGHRS, CDR2 YFSETQ. Trimming pared 5 bases from V and 1 base from J, leaving 12 bases between. The CDR3 loop reads CASSRALSNTEAFF. CDR3 nucleotide sequence: TGCGCCAGCAGTCGGGCCCTTTCGAACACTGAAGCTTTCTTT.

Many counts were recorded for this clonotype. V is TRBV27 and J is TRBJ2-2; TRBD1 matches 11 bases. From germline, CDR1 is MNHEY and CDR2 SMNVEV (reference sequence). V lost 7 bases and J lost 3; bases outside the gene matches: 4. The CDR3 runs 15 residues. CDR3 sequence reads: CASKDRGPYTGELFF. The CDR3, as DNA: TGTGCCAGCAAGGACAGGGGGCCGTACACCGGGGAGCTGTTTTTT.

Regarding this clonotype: This sequence is one base from a far larger clone and is likely a read error. The chain carries TRBV6-4 and TRBJ2-3, with TRBD2 matching over 8 bases. Germline CDR1 reads MRHNA; CDR2 reads SNTAGT. The CDR3 totals 18 residues. V lost 6 bases and J lost 7; bases outside the gene matches: 21. The CDR3 nucleotides are TGTGCCAGCAGCGAAGACAGTTATAGCGGGGTTTTTACATATACGCAGTATTTT. This encodes CASSEDSYSGVFTYTQYF.

The chain carries TRBV9 and TRBJ1-5; maybe TRBD1 (6 bases). Germline V gene data show CDR1 as SGDLS and CDR2 as YYNGEE. V was shortened by 4 bases and J by 10 bases, with 24 bases between the two germline ends. The CDR3 has 16 residues. This chain's CDR3 is CASSLGLGGIGHPQHF. For the CDR3, the DNA is TGTGCCAGCAGCCTTGGCTTAGGGGGGATAGGCCATCCCCAGCATTTT.

As concerns this clonotype: A far larger clone is just one base off, so this is likely a read error. The chain links TRBV7-8 to TRBJ1-2; no clear D. This CDR3 comprises 13 residues. The V gene's germline CDR1 is SGHVS and CDR2 FQNEAQ. Trimming removed 4 bases from V and 2 bases from J, with 8 bases in between. CDR3 residues: CASSSSHNYGYTF. CDR3 sequence (DNA): TGTGCCAGCAGCTCCTCCCACAACTATGGCTACACCTTC.

This clonotype was observed many times. The chain uses TRBV19 and TRBJ2-7; 9 bases map to TRBD1. V shed 7 bases, J shed 0 bases, and the junction held 7 bases outside the gene matches. Germline loops: CDR1 LNHDA, CDR2 SQIVND (reference sequence). The CDR3 consists of 15 residues. CDR3 nucleotide sequence: TGTGCCAGTACCAGAGGGGACAGGGCCTCCTACGAGCAGTACTTC. This encodes CASTRGDRASYEQYF.

Of note for this clonotype: The junction shows a germline mismatch at one end, possibly a read error. The chain combines TRBV28 with TRBJ1-2, with D possibly matching TRBD1 (6 bases). Germline loops: CDR1 MDHEN, CDR2 SYDVKM. The CDR3 length is 14 residues. The CDR3 nucleotides read TGTGCCAGCAGTTTTGGGGGCGCGGTCTATGGCTATACCTTC. Protein sequence: CASSFGGAVYGYTF.

This chain connects TRBV4-3 to TRBJ2-1, with D uncertain. V shed 0 bases and J shed 5 bases, with 5 bases lying between them. Germline V gene sequence: CDR1 LGHNA, CDR2 YSLEER. The CDR3 length is 13 residues. CDR3 sequence reads: CASSQDLNNEQFF. Here the CDR3 DNA reads TGCGCCAGCAGCCAAGATTTGAACAATGAGCAGTTCTTC.

This clonotype was counted many times. The chain is built from TRBV7-9 and TRBJ2-7; TRBD1 agrees at 8 bases. V lost 5 bases to trimming and J lost 6 bases; unmatched junction nucleotides: 6. CDR1 is SEHNR and CDR2 is FQNEAQ in the germline V gene (reference sequence). CDR3 size: 13 residues. This CDR3 reads CASSAQQGGEQYF. Written as DNA, the CDR3 is TGTGCCAGCAGCGCCCAACAGGGGGGCGAGCAGTACTTC.

This clonotype was recorded many times. The chain has TRBV27 and TRBJ2-3; D is unresolved. Germline V gene sequence: CDR1 MNHEY, CDR2 SMNVEV (reference sequence). The CDR3 consists of 13 residues. V lost 6 bases and J lost 0, with 7 bases in between. This CDR3 reads CASRAASTDTQYF. The CDR3 DNA follows: TGTGCCAGCAGGGCGGCTAGCACAGATACGCAGTATTTT.

This clonotype was found many times. The rearrangement links TRBV5-6 to TRBJ2-7; tentatively, D is TRBD2 (5 bases). The CDR3 is made up of 13 amino acids. Trimming took off 5 bases at V and 1 base at J, with 10 bases between the two ends. In germline, CDR1 is SGHDT, CDR2 YYEEEE. This chain's CDR3 is CASSDGLSYEQYF. The CDR3 DNA sequence: TGTGCCAGCAGTGACGGACTTTCCTACGAGCAGTACTTC.

V is TRBV20-1 and J is TRBJ2-1; D may be TRBD2 (5 bases). Trimming shortened V by 0 bases and J by 7 bases, and 13 bases separated the two germline ends. The germline V gene encodes CDR1 DFQATT and CDR2 SNEGSKA (reference sequence). The CDR3 has 14 amino acids. The CDR3 sequence is CSARDGSIGNEQFF. Here the CDR3 DNA reads TGCAGTGCTAGAGATGGGAGTATCGGGAATGAGCAGTTCTTC.

Details on this clonotype: Sequence at one end of the junction differs from germline and may be a read error. The CDR3 reads CAIRFVVIEGNTIYF. The CDR3 nucleotides are TGTGCCATCCGGTTCGTGGTTATTGAAGGAAACACCATTTATTTT. The chain recombines TRBV2 with TRBJ1-3; D is ambiguous. This CDR3 is built from 15 residues. Per the germline V gene, CDR1 is SNHLY and CDR2 is FYNNEI.

The table lists this clonotype with many counts. The V gene is TRBV29-1, the J gene TRBJ1-4, with 9 bases identical to TRBD1. CDR3 length: 12 amino acids. V was clipped by 7 bases and J by 6 bases; unmatched bases: 3. Germline V CDR1 and CDR2: SQVTM, ANQGSEA. As DNA, the CDR3 is TGCAGCGCCGGGACAGGGTATGAAAAACTGTTTTTT. Encoded protein: CSAGTGYEKLFF. Variable domain in full (rest from reference TRBV29-1 and TRBJ1-4): SAVISQKPSRDICQRGTSLTIQCQVDSQVTMMFWYRQQPGQSLTLIATANQGSEATYESGFVIDKFPISRPNLTFSTLTVSNMSPEDSSIYLCSAGTGYEKLFFGSGTQLSVL.

To note about this clonotype: A junction end diverges from the germline sequence, so it may reflect a read error. The chain links TRBV15 to TRBJ2-3, with a weak D call TRBD2 (6 bases). The V gene's germline CDR1 is LNHNV and CDR2 YYDKDF (reference sequence). The CDR3 has 15 residues. The CDR3 region is CATKGTPEGTYTQYF. As DNA, the CDR3 is TGTGCCACCAAGGGGACTCCGGAGGGCACATATACTCAGTATTTT.

Of note for this clonotype: The germline gene is not matched at one end of the junction; a read error may be the cause. The chain carries TRBV28 and TRBJ2-2, with TRBD1 matching 7 bases. This CDR3 is built from 14 residues. CDR1 and CDR2 from the germline V gene are MDHEN and SYDVKM. CDR3 protein: CASKNRGNTGELFF. The CDR3 region has the DNA TGTGCAAGCAAGAACAGGGGGAACACCGGGGAGCTGTTTTTT.

This clonotype was observed many times. This sequence joins TRBV28 and TRBJ1-2; the D gene is possibly TRBD1 (6 bases). With 2 bases removed from V and 3 bases from J, the gap between germline ends came to 16 bases. The germline CDR1 and CDR2 sequences are MDHEN and SYDVKM. CDR3 length equals 16 residues. The DNA for the CDR3 is TGTGCCAGCAGTTTAGGGCCGGGGGCCGCGGACTATGGCTACACCTTC. Protein: CASSLGPGAADYGYTF.

This clonotype was picked up many times. This rearrangement joins TRBV10-2 to TRBJ1-1; the D is unclear. Trimming cost V 3 bases and J 3 bases, with 17 bases left between them. The germline gives CDR1 WSHSY, CDR2 SAAADI. CDR3 length: 16 amino acids. CDR3: CASSEVGLGEDTEAFF. The CDR3 DNA is TGCGCCAGCAGTGAAGTAGGCCTAGGCGAGGACACTGAAGCTTTCTTT.

The sample holds one count of this clonotype. One end of the junction is discordant with germline, which a read error may explain. The rearrangement uses TRBV6-1 and TRBJ2-6; a possible D gene is TRBD2 (6 bases). Germline CDR1 MNHNS, CDR2 SASEGT. The CDR3 length is 18 residues. The CDR3 bases are TGTGCCACCAGTGCCCTCGGGGAGGCTTACTCTGGTGCCAACGTCCTGACTTTC. It yields the protein CATSALGEAYSGANVLTF.

This chain links TRBV28 with TRBJ1-3; 7 bases are a match to TRBD1. The CDR3 has 15 residues. Per germline, CDR1 MDHEN and CDR2 SYDVKM. J gave up 6 bases and V 6 bases, and 11 bases lay outside the gene matches. The CDR3 spells CASREGQVSLNTIYF. The CDR3 nucleotides are TGTGCCAGCAGAGAAGGACAGGTCTCTTTAAACACCATATATTTT. The full variable domain, in which reference TRBV28 and TRBJ1-3 provide the parts outside the CDR3, is DVKVTQSSRYLVKRTGEKVFLECVQDMDHENMFWYRQDPGLGLRLIYFSYDVKMKEKGDIPEGYSVSREKKERFSLILESASTNQTSMYLCASREGQVSLNTIYFGEGSWLTVV.

Many counts were recorded for this clonotype. J is TRBJ2-7 and V is TRBV2; TRBD2 matches at 12 bases. The germline gives CDR1 SNHLY, CDR2 FYNNEI. V was clipped by 2 bases and J by 3 bases; unmatched bases: 2. This CDR3 contains 15 residues. For the CDR3, the DNA is TGTGCCAGCAGTGAACCGGGACTAGCGGGCTACGAGCAGTACTTC. It yields the protein CASSEPGLAGYEQYF.

In its sample, this clonotype ranks as medium-sized. This chain connects TRBV5-1 to TRBJ1-1; unclear D gene. Between the trimmed V and J ends, which lost 0 bases and 0 bases, there was a span of 15 bases. There are 17 residues in the CDR3. Per germline, CDR1 SGHRS and CDR2 YFSETQ. In nucleotides, the CDR3 is TGCGCCAGCAGCTTGGGGGCAGCTAAAGGACTGAACACTGAAGCTTTCTTT. Amino acid sequence: CASSLGAAKGLNTEAFF.